Listed below are T cell receptor beta chains from one sample, sequenced in a study of response to subunit inactivated influenza vaccine. TCRdb used MiXCR to reprocess the RT-PCR reads, holding one entry per CDR3 protein. The sample shows roughly 650,000 distinct CDR3 sequences, around 14% of them seen only once. The sample was PBMCs from blood, taken 11 to 12 days after vaccination. The receptors derive from a middle-aged man who received an inactivated influenza vaccine. Each CDR3 is given with its conserved first and last residue. Each record gives: clone size, J gene, V gene, D gene, CDR3 protein, CDR3 DNA. D genes are given only for firm matches. Expanded clones are given a class, and other clones once, few, many or no size at all.

clone_size: few; j_call: TRBJ2-7; v_call: TRBV3-1; d_call: -; cdr3_aa: CASSQVGNYEQYF; cdr3_nt: TGTGCCAGCAGCCAGGTCGGAAACTACGAGCAGTACTTC
clone_size: few; j_call: TRBJ2-7; v_call: TRBV7-8; d_call: -; cdr3_aa: CANSPRGGHYEQYF; cdr3_nt: TGTGCCAACAGCCCCCGGGGAGGCCACTACGAGCAGTACTTC
clone_size: few; j_call: TRBJ2-3; v_call: TRBV29-1; d_call: -; cdr3_aa: CSVPEPRGPDTQYF; cdr3_nt: TGCAGCGTTCCGGAGCCCAGGGGCCCAGATACGCAGTATTTT
clone_size: -; j_call: TRBJ2-1; v_call: TRBV4-2; d_call: -; cdr3_aa: CASSHKTGSGTYNEQFF; cdr3_nt: TGTGCCAGCAGCCATAAGACAGGCTCGGGGACCTACAATGAGCAGTTCTTC
clone_size: -; j_call: TRBJ2-5; v_call: TRBV29-1; d_call: -; cdr3_aa: CSVVLRFQETQYF; cdr3_nt: TGCAGCGTTGTACTACGATTTCAAGAGACCCAGTACTTC
clone_size: -; j_call: TRBJ2-5; v_call: TRBV4-1; d_call: -; cdr3_aa: CASSLRLGVGETQYF; cdr3_nt: TGCGCCAGCAGCCTTCGACTAGGGGTGGGAGAGACCCAGTACTTC
clone_size: many; j_call: TRBJ2-7; v_call: TRBV4-3; d_call: -; cdr3_aa: CASSQDWRVRRGEQYF; cdr3_nt: TGCGCCAGCAGCCAAGATTGGAGGGTCCGTCGGGGGGAGCAGTACTTC
clone_size: few; j_call: TRBJ2-3; v_call: TRBV7-6; d_call: -; cdr3_aa: CASSSHPGIDTDTQYF; cdr3_nt: TGTGCCAGCAGCTCGCACCCGGGGATTGACACAGATACGCAGTATTTT
clone_size: few; j_call: TRBJ2-3; v_call: TRBV7-2; d_call: -; cdr3_aa: CASSLVGRIPTDTQYF; cdr3_nt: TGTGCCAGCAGCTTAGTGGGGCGAATCCCTACAGATACGCAGTATTTT
clone_size: few; j_call: TRBJ2-1; v_call: TRBV20-1; d_call: -; cdr3_aa: CSAPARVQQFF; cdr3_nt: TGCAGTGCTCCCGCCAGGGTTCAGCAGTTCTTC
clone_size: once; j_call: TRBJ2-5; v_call: TRBV19; d_call: TRBD1; cdr3_aa: CASSIRGPGQSIETQYF; cdr3_nt: TGTGCCAGTAGTATAAGAGGTCCGGGACAGAGTATTGAGACCCAGTACTTC
clone_size: -; j_call: TRBJ2-6; v_call: TRBV27; d_call: -; cdr3_aa: CASSSWEGGANVLTF; cdr3_nt: TGTGCCAGCAGTTCCTGGGAAGGAGGGGCCAACGTCCTGACTTTC
clone_size: -; j_call: TRBJ2-3; v_call: TRBV20-1; d_call: TRBD2; cdr3_aa: CSAMGLAGYTDTQYF; cdr3_nt: TGCAGTGCTATGGGACTAGCGGGATACACAGATACGCAGTATTTT
clone_size: -; j_call: TRBJ2-4; v_call: TRBV5-5; d_call: -; cdr3_aa: CASSPWARGLKNIQYF; cdr3_nt: TGTGCCAGCAGCCCCTGGGCCAGGGGTCTCAAAAACATTCAGTACTTC
clone_size: few; j_call: TRBJ2-3; v_call: TRBV12-3/TRBV12-4; d_call: -; cdr3_aa: CASSLLGQTSTDTQYF; cdr3_nt: TGTGCCAGCAGTCTCCTCGGACAGACTAGCACAGATACGCAGTATTTT
clone_size: few; j_call: TRBJ1-1; v_call: TRBV6-1; d_call: -; cdr3_aa: CASSEKGGREAFF; cdr3_nt: TGTGCCAGCAGTGAAAAAGGGGGGAGGGAAGCTTTCTTT
clone_size: few; j_call: TRBJ2-7; v_call: TRBV7-8; d_call: -; cdr3_aa: CASSLNSLGGYEQYF; cdr3_nt: TGTGCCAGCAGCTTAAATTCGCTTGGGGGTTACGAGCAGTACTTC
clone_size: -; j_call: TRBJ2-3; v_call: TRBV29-1; d_call: -; cdr3_aa: CSVSSDTQYF; cdr3_nt: TGCAGCGTTTCTTCGGATACGCAGTATTTT
clone_size: -; j_call: TRBJ2-7; v_call: TRBV10-3; d_call: TRBD2; cdr3_aa: CAVRPTSGSYEQYF; cdr3_nt: TGTGCCGTCCGACCGACTAGCGGGAGCTACGAGCAGTACTTC
clone_size: -; j_call: TRBJ1-4; v_call: TRBV5-1; d_call: TRBD1; cdr3_aa: CASSSRQGSGLSTNEKLFF; cdr3_nt: TGCGCCAGCAGCTCCCGACAGGGGTCGGGCCTTTCAACTAATGAAAAACTGTTTTTT
clone_size: few; j_call: TRBJ2-5; v_call: TRBV18; d_call: -; cdr3_aa: CASSPSGKTGGETQYF; cdr3_nt: TGTGCCAGCTCACCATCTGGGAAAACAGGCGGGGAGACCCAGTACTTC
clone_size: few; j_call: TRBJ2-7; v_call: TRBV4-1; d_call: TRBD2; cdr3_aa: CASSQGLYGGGAAYEQYF; cdr3_nt: TGCGCCAGCAGCCAAGGGCTTTATGGCGGGGGGGCGGCCTACGAGCAGTACTTC
clone_size: many; j_call: TRBJ2-1; v_call: TRBV11-2; d_call: -; cdr3_aa: CASSLGGRSYNEQFF; cdr3_nt: TGTGCCAGCAGCTTAGGGGGAAGGTCCTACAATGAGCAGTTCTTC
clone_size: -; j_call: TRBJ1-5; v_call: TRBV7-8; d_call: -; cdr3_aa: CASSHSPRQPQHF; cdr3_nt: TGTGCCAGCAGCCACTCCCCCCGGCAGCCCCAGCATTTT
clone_size: -; j_call: TRBJ2-3; v_call: TRBV29-1; d_call: -; cdr3_aa: CSGELPGADTQYF; cdr3_nt: TGCAGCGGAGAGCTCCCGGGCGCAGATACGCAGTATTTT
clone_size: many; j_call: TRBJ2-3; v_call: TRBV7-9; d_call: -; cdr3_aa: CASSSDLIAVTQYF; cdr3_nt: TGTGCCAGCAGCAGTGACCTAATAGCGGTTACGCAGTATTTT
clone_size: few; j_call: TRBJ1-1; v_call: TRBV6-5; d_call: -; cdr3_aa: CASLGSDTEAFF; cdr3_nt: TGTGCCAGCCTCGGATCGGACACTGAAGCTTTCTTT
clone_size: many; j_call: TRBJ2-7; v_call: TRBV4-2; d_call: -; cdr3_aa: CASSQPILGYEQYF; cdr3_nt: TGTGCCAGCAGCCAACCTATTTTGGGCTACGAGCAGTACTTC
clone_size: -; j_call: TRBJ2-7; v_call: TRBV6-6; d_call: -; cdr3_aa: CASSYSRQTYEQYF; cdr3_nt: TGTGCCAGCAGTTACTCAAGACAGACTTACGAGCAGTACTTC
clone_size: -; j_call: TRBJ2-1; v_call: TRBV7-9; d_call: TRBD1; cdr3_aa: CASRPNTGGGEQFF; cdr3_nt: TGTGCCAGCAGACCAAATACAGGGGGCGGTGAGCAGTTCTTC
clone_size: few; j_call: TRBJ1-5; v_call: TRBV20-1; d_call: -; cdr3_aa: CSARDLVDNQPQHF; cdr3_nt: TGCAGTGCTAGAGATCTGGTAGACAATCAGCCCCAGCATTTT
clone_size: -; j_call: TRBJ1-5; v_call: TRBV6-5; d_call: -; cdr3_aa: CASSSSAGGNQPQHF; cdr3_nt: TGTGCCAGCAGTTCCTCGGCGGGCGGCAATCAGCCCCAGCATTTT
clone_size: few; j_call: TRBJ2-2; v_call: TRBV12-3/TRBV12-4; d_call: TRBD2; cdr3_aa: CASSFRGRASGELFF; cdr3_nt: TGTGCCAGCAGTTTCCGGGGGAGGGCCTCCGGGGAGCTGTTTTTT